This T cell receptor beta chain was documented in a study of T cells in Graves' hyperthyroidism and ophthalmopathy. RNA transcripts were the template for amplifying TCR beta CDR3 regions. HTBI primers were used for first-round RT-PCR of the TCR CDR3. TCRdb re-called the multiplex PCR reads through MiXCR, storing one row per CDR3 protein. This table has approximately 330,000 distinct CDR3 sequences, around 15% appearing once. Uncontrolled infection, other autoimmune disease, pregnancy or lactation disqualified patients from enrolment. Unmatched junction bases numbered 15, after V lost 6 bases and J lost 2 bases. The CDR3 has 17 amino acids. Looked up from germline, CDR1 is DFQATT and CDR2 is SNEGSKA (reference sequence).

This rearrangement joins TRBV20-1 to TRBJ2-5; 10 positions agree with TRBD2. The TCR originated in a woman in her thirties or forties with Graves' ophthalmopathy. The material sequenced was blood. Here the CDR3 reads CSAATPLLAGLQETQYF. CDR3 DNA sequence: TGCAGTGCCGCTACCCCCCTACTAGCGGGGCTACAAGAGACCCAGTACTTC.